The TCR beta chain under discussion was sequenced for a study of T cell responses to AZD1222 COVID-19 vaccine. Note on this clone: Its antigen is undetermined.

Measured with immunoSEQ multiplex PCR; TCRdb has only the in-frame clones, and not every one. This table has over 110,000 clones, approximately 90% appearing once. Findings and limits, study-wide: Elevations in Spike-specific TCR breadth and depth followed administration of two AZD1222 doses. Donors, mostly white British, included more females; clonal diversity was possibly underestimated.

This specimen was peripheral blood, taken on day 0 of AZD1222 vaccination. The sequence was collected from an adult in good health.

CDR3 residues: CASSLAAGSEKLFF. As DNA, the CDR3 is TGTGCCAGCAGCTTAGCGGCAGGGAGTGAAAAACTGTTTTTT. V usage is TRBV7-2 and J usage is TRBJ1-4; D perhaps matches TRBD1 (5 bases). Germline V gene data show CDR1 as SGHTA and CDR2 as FQGNSA. Trimming cost V 0 bases and J 7 bases, with 9 bases left between them. CDR3 length: 14 residues.